Listed here are 27 T cell receptor beta chains from one sample, sequenced in a study of T cells after yellow fever vaccination. MiXCR, run by TCRdb on the 5' RACE reads, gives a single entry per CDR3 protein. Of some 300,000 distinct CDR3 sequences listed, about 10% are singletons. Specimen: CD4+ T cells sorted from PBMCs, collected 45 days after the yellow fever booster vaccination. The receptor set was obtained from a man in his late teens or twenties who received the YFV17D yellow fever vaccine.

This clonotype was seen repeatedly, ten times or more. V and J are TRBV29-1 and TRBJ2-3; TRBD1 aligns across 7 bases. The CDR3 runs 14 residues. CDR1 and CDR2 from the germline V gene are SQVTM and ANQGSEA. Germline trimming cut 6 bases from V and 4 bases from J; bases unmatched to any gene: 10. The CDR3 nucleotides are TGCAGCGTGAGACAGGGACACATTTCAGATACGCAGTATTTT. This encodes CSVRQGHISDTQYF.

This clonotype turned up a few times. The chain employs TRBV9 and TRBJ1-2; D is unresolved. The CDR3 consists of 11 residues. From germline, CDR1 is SGDLS and CDR2 YYNGEE. The V end lost 7 bases, the J end lost 2 bases, and 6 bases lay between the germline ends. The CDR3 region has the DNA TGTGCCAGCGGAGTAAACTATGGCTACACCTTC. Amino acids: CASGVNYGYTF.

The chain joins TRBV19 to TRBJ2-6; D unclear. This CDR3 has 15 residues. Per the germline V gene, CDR1 is LNHDA and CDR2 is SQIVND (reference sequence). Trimming stripped 7 bases from V and 0 bases from J, with 10 bases between. CDR3 amino acids: CASIDWYSGANVLTF. The DNA of the CDR3 is TGTGCCAGTATAGATTGGTACTCTGGGGCCAACGTCCTGACTTTC. The full variable domain, with the rest looked up from reference TRBV19 and TRBJ2-6, is DGGITQSPKYLFRKEGQNVTLSCEQNLNHDAMYWYRQDPGQGLRLIYYSQIVNDFQKGDIAEGYSVSREKKESFPLTVTSAQKNPTAFYLCASIDWYSGANVLTFGAGSRLTVL.

The chain is built from TRBV15 and TRBJ2-7, with D unresolved. V was pared by 5 bases and J by 9 bases, with 17 bases between. Germline V gene data show CDR1 as LNHNV and CDR2 as YYDKDF (reference sequence). CDR3 length: 13 residues. The CDR3 here is CATSGREVSRQYV. The CDR3, as DNA: TGTGCCACCAGCGGAAGAGAGGTTTCAAGGCAGTACGTC.

This clonotype was observed a handful of times. The J gene is TRBJ2-2, the V gene TRBV4-3; TRBD2 is a possible D gene (6 bases). Trimming took off 0 bases at V and 1 base at J, with 6 bases between the two ends. Looked up from germline, CDR1 is LGHNA and CDR2 is YSLEER. The CDR3 has 15 amino acids. The CDR3 loop is CASSQDGGNTGELFF. The CDR3 DNA follows: TGCGCCAGCAGCCAAGACGGGGGGAACACCGGGGAGCTGTTTTTT.

This clonotype was seen a handful of times. The chain couples TRBV13 to TRBJ2-5; D may correspond to TRBD1 or TRBD2 (6 bases each). V was clipped by 11 bases and J by 2 bases, with 24 bases between them. Germline CDR1 reads PRHDT; CDR2 reads FYEKMQ (reference sequence). The CDR3 covers 16 residues. CDR3 bases: TGTGCCGGGGGGCTCAACAAGGTAGCGGATCAAGAGACCCAGTACTTC. Translated, it gives CAGGLNKVADQETQYF.

This clonotype was picked up one time. V usage is TRBV15 and J usage is TRBJ2-2; possibly TRBD2 for D (5 bases). V lost 1 base and J lost 4, with 10 bases in between. The germline V gene encodes CDR1 LNHNV and CDR2 YYDKDF (reference sequence). CDR3 length equals 15 residues. DNA of the CDR3: TGTGCCACCAGCAGAGGAATTGAGGGCACCGGGGAGCTGTTTTTT. Its translation is CATSRGIEGTGELFF.

This chain joins TRBV7-2 and TRBJ1-1; D unclear. Germline lookup yields CDR1 SGHTA and CDR2 FQGNSA. V lost 5 bases, J lost 4 bases, and 14 bases lay in between. The CDR3 sequence is 14 residues long. The CDR3 sequence: CASSPGPVGTEAFF. In DNA form, the CDR3 reads TGTGCCAGCAGCCCCGGACCGGTAGGCACTGAAGCTTTCTTT. The whole variable domain, remainder taken from reference TRBV7-2 and TRBJ1-1, is GAGVSQSPSNKVTEKGKDVELRCDPISGHTALYWYRQSLGQGLEFLIYFQGNSAPDKSGLPSDRFSAERTGGSVSTLTIQRTQQEDSAVYLCASSPGPVGTEAFFGQGTRLTVV.

This clonotype has only a few counts. The gene calls are TRBV18 and TRBJ1-2; D may be TRBD1 (5 bases). The CDR3 consists of 14 residues. Looked up from germline, CDR1 is KGHSH and CDR2 is LQKENI. The V and J ends lost 3 bases and 6 bases respectively, with 14 bases between them. The CDR3 bases are TGTGCCAGCTCACCGAATCGGGGGGATGATGGCTACACCTTC. Translation gives CASSPNRGDDGYTF.

DNA of the CDR3: TGTGCCAGACCTTTTTGGGGTGGGGGCTACGAGCAGTACTTC. Translation: CARPFWGGGYEQYF. The chain has TRBV6-5 and TRBJ2-7, with D perhaps assigned TRBD1 or TRBD2 (5 bases each). The germline gives CDR1 MNHEY, CDR2 SVGAGI. The CDR3 has 14 residues. V was cut by 9 bases and J by 3 bases, with 18 bases left in between.

V gene TRBV28 combines with J gene TRBJ2-5; D assignment may be TRBD1 or TRBD2 (5 bases each). The CDR3 length is 16 residues. Per the germline V gene, CDR1 is MDHEN and CDR2 is SYDVKM. The V and J ends lost 5 bases and 2 bases respectively, with 18 bases between them. The CDR3 is CASSRNRGAGQETQYF. CDR3 coding DNA: TGTGCCAGCAGTCGCAATAGAGGGGCAGGGCAAGAGACCCAGTACTTC.

The chain has TRBV14 and TRBJ1-1; TRBD1 matches at 8 bases. The CDR3 has 13 amino acids. Germline lookup yields CDR1 SGHDN and CDR2 FVKESK. The J segment lost 4 bases and the V segment lost 6 bases, leaving 4 bases of the junction unmatched. CDR3 sequence (DNA): TGTGCCAGCAGACAGGGGGGGTTCACTGAAGCTTTCTTT. It specifies CASRQGGFTEAFF.

This chain links TRBV27 with TRBJ1-4; D unclear. Germline loops: CDR1 MNHEY, CDR2 SMNVEV (reference sequence). With 6 bases removed from V and 0 bases from J, the gap between germline ends came to 11 bases. The CDR3 is 15 amino acids. CDR3 nucleotides: TGTGCCAGCAGGCCTTTTGGGGCAACTAATGAAAAACTGTTTTTT. Translating gives CASRPFGATNEKLFF.

This clonotype came up many times. The V and J genes are TRBV12-3 or TRBV12-4 and TRBJ2-3, with D perhaps matching TRBD1 (5 bases). Trimming shortened V by 3 bases and J by 7 bases, and 20 bases separated the two germline ends. CDR3 length: 16 residues. DNA of the CDR3: TGTGCCAGCAGTTTGGGGCCGGACCAAGTCAAGTATACGCAGTATTTT. Protein sequence: CASSLGPDQVKYTQYF.

The chain has TRBV3-1 and TRBJ2-2, with TRBD1 matching over 10 bases. V trimming: 6 bases; J trimming: 5 bases; junction bases outside the gene matches: 6. The germline gives CDR1 LGHDT, CDR2 YNNKEL (reference sequence). CDR3 size: 15 residues. Here the CDR3 reads CASSLGQGETGELFF. As DNA, the CDR3 is TGTGCCAGCAGTCTAGGACAGGGGGAAACCGGGGAGCTGTTTTTT.

The table lists this clonotype with a few counts. The chain is built from TRBV19 and TRBJ1-2; D call uncertain. From germline, CDR1 is LNHDA and CDR2 SQIVND (reference sequence). The CDR3 runs 11 residues. Trimming cost V 9 bases and J 2 bases, with 7 bases left between them. The DNA of the CDR3 is TGTGCCAGCCAGGAGAACTATGGCTACACCTTC. Its protein is CASQENYGYTF. Variable domain in full (rest from reference TRBV19 and TRBJ1-2): DGGITQSPKYLFRKEGQNVTLSCEQNLNHDAMYWYRQDPGQGLRLIYYSQIVNDFQKGDIAEGYSVSREKKESFPLTVTSAQKNPTAFYLCASQENYGYTFGSGTRLTVV.

CDR3 in amino acids: CASSLLGGGGYTF. CDR3 DNA sequence: TGTGCCAGCAGCTTGCTGGGTGGTGGTGGCTACACCTTC. This chain connects TRBV12-3 or TRBV12-4 to TRBJ1-2; D is undetermined. This CDR3 has 13 amino acids. Trimming stripped 6 bases from V and 7 bases from J, with 15 bases between.

The chain recombines TRBV6-6 with TRBJ2-3; 8 bases are a match to TRBD2. Germline values: CDR1 MNHNY, CDR2 SVGAGI (reference sequence). This CDR3 region has 18 residues. V dropped 6 bases and J dropped 1; count of bases not matched to a gene: 15. CDR3 residues: CASRNYGGASPGTDTQYF. CDR3 bases: TGTGCCAGCAGGAACTACGGGGGGGCCTCCCCCGGCACAGATACGCAGTATTTT.

This clonotype turned up a few times. The chain uses TRBV25-1 and TRBJ2-5; TRBD1 matches 10 bases. CDR1 and CDR2 (germline): MGHDK, SYGVNS. The CDR3 consists of 15 residues. J lost 5 bases, V lost 3 bases, and 6 bases had no gene match. In DNA form, the CDR3 reads TGTGCCAGCAGTGATCGACAGGGGGCGCAGGAGACCCAGTACTTC. This gives the protein CASSDRQGAQETQYF.

The chain combines TRBV13 with TRBJ2-7; 7 nucleotides agree with TRBD1. CDR3 length equals 16 residues. Germline CDR1 and CDR2: PRHDT and FYEKMQ (reference sequence). With 5 bases clipped from V and 0 bases from J, the junction kept 10 bases outside the gene matches. The CDR3 here is CASSPSGTASSYEQYF. The CDR3 coding sequence is TGTGCCAGCAGCCCCTCGGGGACAGCCAGCTCCTACGAGCAGTACTTC. Complete variable domain (other parts from reference TRBV13 and TRBJ2-7): AAGVIQSPRHLIKEKRETATLKCYPIPRHDTVYWYQQGPGQDPQFLISFYEKMQSDKGSIPDRFSAQQFSDYHSELNMSSLELGDSALYFCASSPSGTASSYEQYFGPGTRLTVT.

In its sample, this clonotype was seen many times. This chain uses TRBV12-3 or TRBV12-4 with TRBJ1-5; the match to TRBD1 covers 8 bases. This CDR3 has 17 amino acids. J lost 4 bases, V lost 5 bases, and 13 bases had no gene match. CDR3 nucleotide sequence: TGTGCCAGCAGTAACTCTCCACCAAACAGGGGGAATCAGCCCCAGCATTTT. Its translation: CASSNSPPNRGNQPQHF.

This chain joins TRBV5-1 and TRBJ1-2, with D possibly TRBD1 on 6 matching bases. CDR3 length: 11 amino acids. V lost 7 bases, J lost 9 bases, and 13 bases lay in between. Germline CDR1 SGHRS, CDR2 YFSETQ. The CDR3 DNA follows: TGCGCCAGCCGGGACACCTACAGCTACACCTTC. It is translated as CASRDTYSYTF.

In regard to this clonotype: Relative to the germline gene, one junction end is altered; a read error may explain this. The chain is built from TRBV7-7 and TRBJ2-5; 7 nucleotides line up with TRBD1. Germline values: CDR1 SSHAT, CDR2 FNYEAQ (reference sequence). There are 13 residues in the CDR3. CDR3 nucleotides: TGTGCTAGCAGCCCGGGACAGAGGGAGACCCAGTACTTC. It encodes CASSPGQRETQYF.

There are a few counts of this clonotype. The chain carries TRBV5-1 and TRBJ2-1, with 7 positions matching TRBD1. In germline, CDR1 is SGHRS, CDR2 YFSETQ. The CDR3 is 13 residues long. Losses at the gene ends were 4 bases for V and 5 bases for J; bases not matched to a gene: 3. The CDR3 region is CASSTGQNNEQFF. CDR3 bases: TGCGCCAGCAGCACGGGACAGAACAATGAGCAGTTCTTC.

The chain recombines TRBV5-1 with TRBJ2-6; perhaps TRBD2 as D (6 bases). The CDR3 is 17 amino acids. The germline V gene has CDR1 SGHRS and CDR2 YFSETQ. Trimming removed 0 bases from V and 4 bases from J, with 14 bases in between. CDR3 sequence reads: CASSLGLGGAGANVLTF. The CDR3 DNA follows: TGCGCCAGCAGCTTGGGGCTGGGCGGGGCCGGGGCCAACGTCCTGACTTTC.

The rearrangement links TRBV7-9 to TRBJ1-1; no firm D call. Germline CDR1 SEHNR, CDR2 FQNEAQ (reference sequence). The CDR3 sequence is 12 residues long. Between the trimmed V and J ends, which lost 5 bases and 3 bases, there was a span of 7 bases. The CDR3 nucleotides read TGTGCCAGCAGCCCGACGGACACTGAAGCTTTCTTT. It codes for CASSPTDTEAFF.

This chain connects TRBV5-1 to TRBJ1-2, with D possibly being TRBD1 (5 bases). CDR1 and CDR2 (germline): SGHRS, YFSETQ. The CDR3 consists of 15 residues. The V and J ends lost 5 bases and 7 bases respectively, with 21 bases between them. The CDR3 loop is CASRVDSDSLGGYTF. CDR3 bases: TGCGCCAGCAGGGTCGACAGCGACTCTTTGGGTGGCTACACCTTC.